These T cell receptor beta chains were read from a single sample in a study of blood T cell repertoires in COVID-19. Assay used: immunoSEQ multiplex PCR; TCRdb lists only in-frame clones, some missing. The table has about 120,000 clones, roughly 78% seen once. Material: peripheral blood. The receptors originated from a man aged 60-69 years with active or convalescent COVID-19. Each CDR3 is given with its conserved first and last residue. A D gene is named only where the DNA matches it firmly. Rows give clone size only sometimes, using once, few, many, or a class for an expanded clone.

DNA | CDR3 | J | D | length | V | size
TGTGCCACCAGGTTTAACAGGGGAGAGCGGGAGCGATTCCACGAGCAGTACTTC | CATRFNRGERERFHEQYF | TRBJ2-7 | NA | 18 | TRBV24-1 | NA
TGTGCCAGCAGTTACACTCTCGACAGGGATCAAGAGACCCAGTACTTC | CASSYTLDRDQETQYF | TRBJ2-5 | TRBD1 | 16 | TRBV6-5 | NA
TGCGCCAGCAGCCCAGCTGGAGGGGGACTAGCGGGAGGGCCCGCCGGGGAGCTGTTTTTT | CASSPAGGGLAGGPAGELFF | TRBJ2-2 | TRBD2 | 20 | TRBV5-1 | NA
TGTGCCAGCAGTCCCAATTTGAATCAGCCCCAGCATTTT | CASSPNLNQPQHF | TRBJ1-5 | NA | 13 | TRBV6-5 | NA
TGTGCCAGCAGCACCTTAGCGGGACCCCACAATGAGCAGTTCTTC | CASSTLAGPHNEQFF | TRBJ2-1 | TRBD2 | 15 | TRBV7-2 | NA
TGTGCCAGTAGTCCGACCGGGACTAGCCCTCACGGTGAGCAGTTCTTC | CASSPTGTSPHGEQFF | TRBJ2-1 | TRBD2 | 16 | TRBV19 | NA
TGTGCCAGCAGTTCTAGCGGGGGATACAATGAGCAGTTCTTC | CASSSSGGYNEQFF | TRBJ2-1 | TRBD2 | 14 | TRBV6-5 | few
TGTGCCAGCAAATTCGGGGCGGGACTAGCGGCTTACGAGCAGTACTTC | CASKFGAGLAAYEQYF | TRBJ2-7 | TRBD2 | 16 | TRBV27 | NA
TGTGCCAGCTCACCGGCCGTAACCCCGAACACCGGGGAGCTGTTTTTT | CASSPAVTPNTGELFF | TRBJ2-2 | NA | 16 | TRBV18 | NA
TGTGCCAGCAGCCAAGGCGGGGTTAACGAGCAGTACTTC | CASSQGGVNEQYF | TRBJ2-7 | NA | 13 | TRBV4-2 | many
TGTGCCAGCAGCGGGGACAGGGGCCGGGTTGGCGCTGAAGCTTTCTTT | CASSGDRGRVGAEAFF | TRBJ1-1 | TRBD1 | 16 | TRBV2 | few
TGTGCCAGCAGCTATCCAGGGGGCACTGAAGCTTTCTTT | CASSYPGGTEAFF | TRBJ1-1 | TRBD1 | 13 | TRBV7-8 | few
TGTGCCAGCAGCTGGGAGAGATCAGGAAACACCATATATTTT | CASSWERSGNTIYF | TRBJ1-3 | NA | 14 | TRBV5-4 | NA
TGTGCCAGCAGTTTATGGGGCAGTAGAACTGAAGCTTTCTTT | CASSLWGSRTEAFF | TRBJ1-1 | NA | 14 | TRBV28 | NA
TGTGCCAGCTCCCTCGGGACAGGTCCTGGAGAGCAGTACTTC | CASSLGTGPGEQYF | TRBJ2-7 | TRBD1 | 14 | TRBV18 | NA
TGTGCCAGCACCCCGGGACAAGGTTCACCCCTCCACTTT | CASTPGQGSPLHF | TRBJ1-6 | NA | 13 | TRBV2 | NA
TGTGCCAGCAGCCGGACTAGCGGGAGTCGGTTCGAGCAGTACTTC | CASSRTSGSRFEQYF | TRBJ2-7 | TRBD2 | 15 | TRBV6-5 | NA
TGCGCCAGCAGCCAGTCGCAGTACAATGAGCAGTTCTTC | CASSQSQYNEQFF | TRBJ2-1 | NA | 13 | TRBV4-1 | NA
TGCGCCAGCAGCTACAGGGGCCCGAATGAAAAACTGTTTTTT | CASSYRGPNEKLFF | TRBJ1-4 | TRBD1 | 14 | TRBV5-1 | NA
TGTGCCAGCATGGGACAGGGGACAGATACGCAGTATTTT | CASMGQGTDTQYF | TRBJ2-3 | TRBD1 | 13 | TRBV3-1/TRBV3-2 | NA